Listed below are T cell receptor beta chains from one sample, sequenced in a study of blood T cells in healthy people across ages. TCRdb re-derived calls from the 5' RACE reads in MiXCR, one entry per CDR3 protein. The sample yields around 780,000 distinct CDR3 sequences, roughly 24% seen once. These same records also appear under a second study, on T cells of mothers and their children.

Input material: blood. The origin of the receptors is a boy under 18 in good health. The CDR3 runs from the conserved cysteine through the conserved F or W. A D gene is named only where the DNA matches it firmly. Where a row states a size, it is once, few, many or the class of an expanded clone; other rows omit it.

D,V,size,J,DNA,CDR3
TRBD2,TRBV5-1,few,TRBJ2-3,TGCGCCAGCAGCGCTGGGGGGGGGAGCACAGATACGCAGTATTTT,CASSAGGGSTDTQYF
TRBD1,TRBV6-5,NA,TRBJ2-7,TGTGCCAGCAGTTACTCGGAGGGACAGGGGGTTTACGAGCAGTACTTC,CASSYSEGQGVYEQYF
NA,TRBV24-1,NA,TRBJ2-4,TGTGCCCCACCAGTAGGATGCGGAAACATTCAGTACTTC,CAPPVGCGNIQYF
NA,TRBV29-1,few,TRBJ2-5,TGCAGCGTGTCCCCCGGGACGGCCCAAGAGACCCAGTACTTC,CSVSPGTAQETQYF
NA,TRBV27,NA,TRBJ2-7,TGTGCCAGCAGTTTAACTCCTCTCTACGAGCAGTACTTC,CASSLTPLYEQYF
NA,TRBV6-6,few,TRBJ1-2,TGTGCCAGCGGGCTGGGGGGCCACAACTATGGCTACACCTTC,CASGLGGHNYGYTF
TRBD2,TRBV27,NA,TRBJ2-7,TGTGCCAGCGGAGGGACTAGCGGGGGTATAGGATTGCTGGTCGAGCAGTACTTC,CASGGTSGGIGLLVEQYF
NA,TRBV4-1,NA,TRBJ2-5,TGCGCCAGCAGCCAATCGGCAGGGAACCCTAAAGAGACCCAGTACTTC,CASSQSAGNPKETQYF
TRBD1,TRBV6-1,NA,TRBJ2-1,TGTGCCAGCAGTAACCCGGGACAGGGGTCTCCCAATGAGCAGTTCTTC,CASSNPGQGSPNEQFF
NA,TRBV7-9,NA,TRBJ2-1,TGTGCCAGCAGCTTAGATGCCCCGACCGGCGAGCAGTTCTTC,CASSLDAPTGEQFF
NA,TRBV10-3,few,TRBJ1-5,TGTGCCATCAGCCTACAGTCTAGCAATCAGCCCCAGCATTTT,CAISLQSSNQPQHF
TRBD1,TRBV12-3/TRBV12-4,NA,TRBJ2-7,TGTGCCAGCAGTCACCGGGACAGGGGGCTCGAGCAGTACTTC,CASSHRDRGLEQYF
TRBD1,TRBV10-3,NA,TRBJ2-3,TGTGCCACCCGGGGGGACAGGGGAGCAGATACGCAGTATTTT,CATRGDRGADTQYF
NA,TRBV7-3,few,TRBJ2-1,TGTGCCAGCAGCCCACAGCCCGCCGATGAGCAGTTCTTC,CASSPQPADEQFF
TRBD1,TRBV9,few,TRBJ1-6,TGTGCCAGCAGCGTAGGGGACAGACTTAATTCACCCCTCCACTTT,CASSVGDRLNSPLHF
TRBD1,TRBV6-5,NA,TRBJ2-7,TGTGCCAGCAGCCGTGACAGGGTCAACGAGCAGTACTTC,CASSRDRVNEQYF
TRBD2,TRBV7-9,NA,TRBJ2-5,TGTGCCAGCAGGGGATGGGGACTAGCGGAAGAGACCCAGTACTTC,CASRGWGLAEETQYF
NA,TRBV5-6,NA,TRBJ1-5,TGTGCCAGCAGCTTGGAGCCGGATAGCAATCAGCCCCAGCATTTT,CASSLEPDSNQPQHF
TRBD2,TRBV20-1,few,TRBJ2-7,TGCAGCGCTAGCGGGAGCGGGGCTTACGAGCAGTACTTC,CSASGSGAYEQYF
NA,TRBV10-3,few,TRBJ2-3,TGTGCCATCAGTGAGTCGGGGTTCTATACGCAGTATTTT,CAISESGFYTQYF
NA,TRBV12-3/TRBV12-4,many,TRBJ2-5,TGTGCCAGCAGTTTACGGGCAGGGGGGGAGACCCAGTACTTC,CASSLRAGGETQYF
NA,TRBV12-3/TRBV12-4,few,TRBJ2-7,TGTGCCAGCAGCCATGGTATAGGCCCCTACGAGCAGTACTTC,CASSHGIGPYEQYF
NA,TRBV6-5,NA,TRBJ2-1,TGTGCCAGCAGTTACTCAGGGTCCCGTTCGTACAATGAGCAGTTCTTC,CASSYSGSRSYNEQFF
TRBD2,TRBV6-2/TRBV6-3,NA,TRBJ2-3,TGTGCCAGCAAAGAAGCGGGGGCCAGCACAGATACGCAGTATTTT,CASKEAGASTDTQYF
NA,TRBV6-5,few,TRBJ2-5,TGTGCCAGCAGTTACTCCCAGCGTCGGGAGACCCAGTACTTC,CASSYSQRRETQYF
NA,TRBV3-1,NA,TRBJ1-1,TGTGCCAGCAGCCAAGGTATTTTGAAGGCCAGCTTCACTGAAGCTTTCTTT,CASSQGILKASFTEAFF
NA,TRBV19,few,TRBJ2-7,TGTGCCAGTAGTATGGGACACGCACTCGACTCCTACGAGCAGTACTTC,CASSMGHALDSYEQYF
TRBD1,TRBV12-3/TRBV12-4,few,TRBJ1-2,TGTGCCAGCAGTTTGGCAGGGGGTGTAGCTGGCTACACCTTC,CASSLAGGVAGYTF
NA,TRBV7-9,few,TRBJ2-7,TGTGCCAGCAGCTTACCCCCTAACTCCTACGAGCAGTACTTC,CASSLPPNSYEQYF
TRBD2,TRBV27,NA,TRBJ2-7,TGTGCCAGCAGTTCCAGACTAGCGGGGGGGGCTAGGCAGTACTTC,CASSSRLAGGARQYF
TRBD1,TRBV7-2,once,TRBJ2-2,TGTGCCAGCAGCTACGGGACAGTGAACACCGGGGAGCTGTTTTTT,CASSYGTVNTGELFF
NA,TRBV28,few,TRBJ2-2,TGTGCCAGCAGTCTGACAGGGAGGACCGGGGAGCTGTTTTTT,CASSLTGRTGELFF
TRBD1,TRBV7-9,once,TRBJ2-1,TGTGCCAGCAGCCCGAGGGACAGAGTGGAGGCGGCTGACCAGTTCTTC,CASSPRDRVEAADQFF
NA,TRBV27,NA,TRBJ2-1,TGTGCCAGCAGACCTACGAGGGGCTCCTACAATGAGCAGTTCTTC,CASRPTRGSYNEQFF
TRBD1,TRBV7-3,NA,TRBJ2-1,TGTGCCAGCAGCCTTGGGACAGGTCTACTCTACAATGAGCAGTTCTTC,CASSLGTGLLYNEQFF
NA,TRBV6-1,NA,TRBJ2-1,TGTGCCAGCAGTGGGGGGACCAAGTACAATGAGCAGTTCTTC,CASSGGTKYNEQFF
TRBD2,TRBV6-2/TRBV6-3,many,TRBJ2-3,TGTGCCAGCAGTCCACTTCTAGCGGGGACCTTCACAGATACGCAGTATTTT,CASSPLLAGTFTDTQYF
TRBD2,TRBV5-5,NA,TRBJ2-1,TGTGCCAGCAGCCCCCCCGGGGCGGGGGGAAATGAGCAGTTCTTC,CASSPPGAGGNEQFF
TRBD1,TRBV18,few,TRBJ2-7,TGTGCCAGCTCACCATTAACAGGGGGGATAACCTACGAGCAGTACTTC,CASSPLTGGITYEQYF
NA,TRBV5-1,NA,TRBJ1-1,TGCGCCAGCAGCATTAACCGATGGCTGGGGACTGAAGCTTTCTTT,CASSINRWLGTEAFF
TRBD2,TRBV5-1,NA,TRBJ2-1,TGCGCCAGCACCCCCGGGACTAGCGTCTACAATGAGCAGTTCTTC,CASTPGTSVYNEQFF
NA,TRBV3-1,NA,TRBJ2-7,TGTGCCAGCAGCCAAGGGGACACGTTCTCCTACGAGCAGTACTTC,CASSQGDTFSYEQYF
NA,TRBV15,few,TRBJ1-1,TGTGCCACCAGCAGAGATACGGTCGACACTGAAGCTTTCTTT,CATSRDTVDTEAFF
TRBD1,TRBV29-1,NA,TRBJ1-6,TGCAGCGTCGGGACAGGGGGCAAAGAGACACCCCTCCACTTT,CSVGTGGKETPLHF
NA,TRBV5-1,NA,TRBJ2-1,TGCGCCAGCAAGGACAGTATCGAGGGTGAGCAGTTCTTC,CASKDSIEGEQFF
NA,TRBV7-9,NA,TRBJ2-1,TGTGCCGGCAGCTCCGGACTCCCTGGCGCGATTAGCTCCTACAATGAGCAGTTCTTC,CAGSSGLPGAISSYNEQFF
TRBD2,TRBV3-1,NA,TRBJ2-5,TGTGCCAGCAGCTACGGACTAGCGGGGGTGGGGGAGACCCAGTACTTC,CASSYGLAGVGETQYF
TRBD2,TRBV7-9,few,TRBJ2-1,TGTGCCAGCAGCGGGGAGCGGGGGGATTACAATGAGCAGTTCTTC,CASSGERGDYNEQFF
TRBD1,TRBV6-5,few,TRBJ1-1,TGTGCCAGCAAGCCCAGTACAGGGGGGAGGACTGAAGCTTTCTTT,CASKPSTGGRTEAFF
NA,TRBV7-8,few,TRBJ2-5,TGTGCCAGCAGCTTTGTCTCGTTCGAGACCCAGTACTTC,CASSFVSFETQYF
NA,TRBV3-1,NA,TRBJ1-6,TGTGCCAGCAGCTGGAGCTCCTATAATTCACCCCTCCACTTT,CASSWSSYNSPLHF
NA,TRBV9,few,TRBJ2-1,TGTGCCAGCAGCGTAGGGGGAGACCCCTACAATGAGCAGTTCTTC,CASSVGGDPYNEQFF
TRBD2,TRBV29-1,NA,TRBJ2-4,TGCAGCGTTGATGGGCGGTGGGGTAGCGGGGGGAAAAACATTCAGTACTTC,CSVDGRWGSGGKNIQYF
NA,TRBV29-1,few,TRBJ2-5,TGCAGCGTTTGGACGGACCTTGTCAGTGAGACCCAGTACTTC,CSVWTDLVSETQYF